One and the same sample provided the 29 T cell receptor beta chains below, sequenced in a study of cytomegalovirus exposure and HLA in healthy donors. Use of 60 Vbeta and 13 Jbeta primers characterized the PCR. The repertoire was sequenced with immunoSEQ multiplex PCR; TCRdb's copy has only in-frame clones and lacks some. The table lists some 170,000 clones, 80% of them singletons. The specimen was PBMCs. Receptors were obtained from a man in his late teens or twenties in good health and CMV-seropositive.

This chain links TRBV6-1 with TRBJ2-5; 7 bases are a match to TRBD2. The trim removed 7 bases at V and 2 bases at J, leaving 10 bases unmatched. The CDR3 length is 15 residues. Per germline, CDR1 MNHNS and CDR2 SASEGT. This CDR3 is CASTGGKGNQETQYF. In DNA, the CDR3 is TGTGCCAGCACCGGGGGGAAGGGTAATCAAGAGACCCAGTACTTC.

This clone has only a few counts. The chain recombines TRBV4-3 with TRBJ1-1; 10 bases line up with TRBD1. The CDR3 extends over 16 amino acids. Germline V CDR1 and CDR2: LGHNA, YSLEER. V gave up 3 bases and J gave up 4 bases; unmatched junction bases: 8. The CDR3 reads CASSQFGGTGATEAFF. The CDR3 DNA reads TGCGCCAGCAGCCAGTTTGGAGGGACAGGGGCCACTGAAGCTTTCTTT.

The V call is TRBV19, the J call TRBJ2-1, with 8 nucleotides matching TRBD1. V lost 6 bases to trimming and J lost 5 bases; unmatched junction nucleotides: 9. Germline V lookup: CDR1 LNHDA, CDR2 SQIVND (reference sequence). The CDR3 has 15 amino acids. CDR3 sequence: CASSASQGANNEQFF. The DNA for the CDR3 is TGTGCCAGTAGCGCCTCCCAGGGGGCAAACAATGAGCAGTTCTTC.

J is TRBJ2-5 and V is TRBV4-1; no definite D call. Germline CDR1 MGHRA, CDR2 YSYEKL. The CDR3 sequence is 13 residues long. Trimming removed 1 base at V and 3 bases at J, with 6 bases between. This chain's CDR3 is CASSQVAEETQYF. The CDR3 DNA follows: TGCGCCAGCAGCCAAGTCGCAGAAGAGACCCAGTACTTC.

This clone has only a few counts. The chain recombines TRBV9 with TRBJ2-3, with 11 nucleotides matching TRBD2. Germline assignment: CDR1 SGDLS and CDR2 YYNGEE. After removal of 4 bases from V and 0 bases from J, the junction contained 13 bases not matched to a gene. This CDR3 spans 19 amino acids. The CDR3 DNA reads as TGTGCCAGCAGCTCAGGAGCTAGCGGGGGGTACGCTAGCACAGATACGCAGTATTTT. Translation gives CASSSGASGGYASTDTQYF. Complete variable domain (other parts from reference TRBV9 and TRBJ2-3): DSGVTQTPKHLITATGQRVTLRCSPRSGDLSVYWYQQSLDQGLQFLIQYYNGEERAKGNILERFSAQQFPDLHSELNLSSLELGDSALYFCASSSGASGGYASTDTQYFGPGTRLTVL.

The chain joins TRBV5-4 to TRBJ2-3; D unresolved. V shed 4 bases and J shed 5 bases, with 20 bases lying between them. The CDR3 is made up of 16 amino acids. Looked up from germline, CDR1 is SGHNT and CDR2 is YYREEE (reference sequence). As DNA, the CDR3 is TGTGCCAGCAGCCTAGACCCGATGTTGGTACGAGATACGCAGTATTTT. Protein: CASSLDPMLVRDTQYF.

The V gene is TRBV6-6, the J gene TRBJ1-1; 10 bases match TRBD1. The germline V gene has CDR1 MNHNY and CDR2 SVGAGI (reference sequence). Trimming removed 5 bases from V and 7 bases from J; junction bases left unmatched: 10. CDR3 length equals 15 residues. The CDR3, as DNA: TGTGCCAGCAGTAACACCGGGACAGGGGCGGGTGAAGCTTTCTTT. Translating it yields CASSNTGTGAGEAFF.

The gene calls are TRBV10-3 and TRBJ2-5; possible D gene TRBD2, 6 bases. Germline V lookup: CDR1 ENHRY, CDR2 SYGVKD. The V end lost 1 base, the J end lost 5 bases, and 14 bases lay between the germline ends. This CDR3 is built from 15 residues. Here the CDR3 DNA reads TGTGCCATCAGTGAGTTCGGGAGCTGGGGGGAGACCCAGTACTTC. Its protein product is CAISEFGSWGETQYF.

The chain carries TRBV6-1 and TRBJ2-3; D gene uncertain. CDR1 and CDR2 (germline): MNHNS, SASEGT. The V end was cut by 4 bases, the J end by 0 bases, with 8 bases between. The CDR3 has 14 residues. In DNA, the CDR3 is TGTGCCAGCAGTGGACTGCGGAGCACAGATACGCAGTATTTT. Translated, it gives CASSGLRSTDTQYF.

About this clone: The junction and the germline gene differ at one end; a read error may be behind it. V is TRBV11-2 and J is TRBJ2-6; tentative D call: TRBD1 (5 bases). Per germline, CDR1 SGHAT and CDR2 FQNNGV. The CDR3 covers 15 residues. The CDR3 coding sequence is TGTGCCAGCAGCTTAGGGTCCTCTGGGGCCAACGGCCTGACTTTC. Amino acid sequence: CASSLGSSGANGLTF.

The V call is TRBV27, the J call TRBJ2-1, with 9 bases that match TRBD2. The germline CDR1 and CDR2 sequences are MNHEY and SMNVEV (reference sequence). This CDR3 is built from 17 residues. V was clipped by 6 bases and J by 4 bases; unmatched bases: 13. CDR3 region: CASSSDSGGRKYNEQFF. The CDR3 DNA reads TGTGCCAGCAGCTCGGATAGCGGGGGCCGGAAATACAATGAGCAGTTCTTC.

CDR3 sequence (DNA): TGTGCCAGCAGCTTGTCCAACAGGGGACCCCTCCACTTT. The encoded protein is CASSLSNRGPLHF. The rearrangement joins TRBV7-9 to TRBJ1-6; 7 bases align to TRBD1. The CDR3 consists of 13 residues. Unmatched junction bases numbered 5, after V lost 3 bases and J lost 12 bases. The V gene's germline CDR1 is SEHNR and CDR2 FQNEAQ (reference sequence).

This clone occurred once. The V and J genes are TRBV9 and TRBJ2-3; D is unclear. CDR1 is SGDLS and CDR2 is YYNGEE in the germline V gene. Trimming took 0 bases from V and 1 from J, leaving 12 bases between them. The CDR3 totals 16 residues. CDR3 region: CASSVGASSCTDTQYF. CDR3 nucleotide sequence: TGTGCCAGCAGCGTAGGGGCAAGCAGTTGCACAGATACGCAGTATTTT.

This sequence joins TRBV5-1 and TRBJ1-3; TRBD2 is a possible D gene (5 bases). The end of the DNA fits TRBJ2-2 better, so the J call may be wrong. The CDR3 contains 16 residues. From germline, CDR1 is SGHRS and CDR2 YFSETQ. The DNA of the CDR3 is TGCGCCAGCAGCTTGTCGGGGAAGATGAACACCGGGGAGCTGTTTTTT. Amino acid sequence: CASSLSGKMNTGELFF.

This chain connects TRBV11-3 to TRBJ2-1; 7 nucleotides align to TRBD2. CDR3 size: 16 residues. The junction had 11 bases not matched to a gene; V was cut back by 1 base and J by 8 bases. In germline, CDR1 is SGHNT, CDR2 YENEEA. CDR3 coding DNA: TGTGCCAGCAGCTTAGGGGTGAGGGAGGGCCTCGATGAGCAGTTCTTC. Translated: CASSLGVREGLDEQFF.

The V gene is TRBV9, the J gene TRBJ2-3; D possibly corresponds to TRBD2 (5 bases). CDR3 length: 15 amino acids. Germline V CDR1 and CDR2: SGDLS, YYNGEE. V lost 3 bases, J lost 2 bases, and 13 bases lay in between. The CDR3 protein is CASSEHPGNTDTQYF. CDR3 nucleotides: TGTGCCAGCAGCGAGCATCCGGGGAACACAGATACGCAGTATTTT.

This chain connects TRBV5-6 to TRBJ2-7, with D possibly matching TRBD1 (5 bases). CDR1 is SGHDT and CDR2 is YYEEEE in the germline V gene. The V end lost 3 bases, the J end lost 2 bases, and 15 bases lay between the germline ends. This CDR3 is built from 15 residues. In nucleotides, the CDR3 is TGTGCCAGCAGCTCCGAGGATAGGGGCACCTACGAGCAGTACTTC. Protein: CASSSEDRGTYEQYF. Full variable domain (outside the CDR3, taken from reference TRBV5-6 and TRBJ2-7): DAGVTQSPTHLIKTRGQQVTLRCSPKSGHDTVSWYQQALGQGPQFIFQYYEEEERQRGNFPDRFSGHQFPNYSSELNVNALLLGDSALYLCASSSEDRGTYEQYFGPGTRLTVT.

The chain uses TRBV19 and TRBJ2-2; perhaps TRBD2 as D (6 bases). Trimming stripped 6 bases from V and 6 bases from J, with 17 bases between. The CDR3 is 15 amino acids. Germline V lookup: CDR1 LNHDA, CDR2 SQIVND (reference sequence). The CDR3 loop is CASRTGLRVAGELFF. CDR3 DNA: TGTGCCAGTAGGACGGGACTGAGGGTCGCCGGGGAGCTGTTTTTT.

The rearrangement uses TRBV7-9 and TRBJ1-2; TRBD1 matches at 7 bases. Germline V gene data show CDR1 as SEHNR and CDR2 as FQNEAQ (reference sequence). The V gene end was trimmed by 5 bases and the J gene end by 8 bases; junction bases not matched to a gene: 8. The CDR3 totals 13 residues. The CDR3 loop is CASSPDREGGYTF. The CDR3 region has the DNA TGTGCCAGCAGCCCAGACAGGGAAGGCGGCTACACCTTC.

This clone was counted once. This CDR3 is also generated by other DNA sequences in the sample. This chain uses TRBV18 with TRBJ1-1; D may be TRBD1 (5 bases). Germline values: CDR1 KGHSH, CDR2 LQKENI. This CDR3 region has 15 residues. V dropped 3 bases and J dropped 5 bases, with 16 bases sitting between them. The CDR3 region is CASSPLPKAGTEAFF. CDR3 nucleotides: TGTGCCAGCTCACCTCTCCCAAAAGCAGGGACTGAAGCTTTCTTT. The whole variable domain, remainder taken from reference TRBV18 and TRBJ1-1, is NAGVMQNPRHLVRRRGQEARLRCSPMKGHSHVYWYRQLPEEGLKFMVYLQKENIIDESGMPKERFSAEFPKEGPSILRIQQVVRGDSAAYFCASSPLPKAGTEAFFGQGTRLTVV.

This chain joins TRBV5-1 and TRBJ1-2, with D possibly TRBD1 on 5 matching bases. Germline CDR1 and CDR2: SGHRS and YFSETQ. V lost 4 bases and J 0 bases, leaving 16 bases between the germline ends. The CDR3 length is 16 residues. The DNA of the CDR3 is TGCGCCAGCAGCCCTGGGGGGGTCCTCTCTAACTATGGCTACACCTTC. Translation gives CASSPGGVLSNYGYTF.

This clone was found a few times. The genes are TRBV19 and TRBJ1-2; maybe TRBD1 (5 bases). Trimming removed 3 bases from V and 4 bases from J, with 21 bases in between. This CDR3 is 17 amino acids long. Germline CDR1 is LNHDA and CDR2 is SQIVND (reference sequence). DNA of the CDR3: TGTGCCAGTAGTATGGCCCAGCAGGGATCGATCACCTATGGCTACACCTTC. The encoded protein is CASSMAQQGSITYGYTF.

As regards this clone: Sequence at one end of the junction differs from germline and may be a read error. V usage is TRBV7-9 and J usage is TRBJ2-5, with D possibly being TRBD2 (6 bases). CDR1 is SEHNR and CDR2 is FQNEAQ in the germline V gene (reference sequence). The CDR3 has 11 amino acids. In DNA form, the CDR3 reads TGTTCCAGCACCTACACGGACTACCCGTACTTC. It encodes CSSTYTDYPYF.

The chain joins TRBV7-9 to TRBJ1-2, with D perhaps matching TRBD1 (5 bases). This CDR3 contains 16 residues. Germline V CDR1 and CDR2: SEHNR, FQNEAQ (reference sequence). Trimming pared 1 base from V and 8 bases from J, leaving 20 bases between. CDR3 loop: CASSLEWGLTGSGYTF. The CDR3 nucleotides are TGTGCCAGCAGCTTAGAGTGGGGCCTAACCGGATCCGGCTACACCTTC. Full variable domain (rest looked up from reference TRBV7-9 and TRBJ1-2): DTGVSQNPRHKITKRGQNVTFRCDPISEHNRLYWYRQTLGQGPEFLTYFQNEAQLEKSRLLSDRFSAERPKGSFSTLEIQRTEQGDSAMYLCASSLEWGLTGSGYTFGSGTRLTVV.

The chain is built from TRBV5-1 and TRBJ1-2; 9 bases are a match to TRBD1. The CDR3 contains 17 residues. The V gene's germline CDR1 is SGHRS and CDR2 YFSETQ. Trimming at V came to 0 bases and at J to 2 bases, leaving 8 bases not matched to a gene. In nucleotides, the CDR3 is TGCGCCAGCAGCTTGGTCTTGGGACAGGGCGAAAACTATGGCTACACCTTC. Encoded protein: CASSLVLGQGENYGYTF.

Only a few counts were recorded for this clone. The rearrangement uses TRBV19 and TRBJ1-2; 7 bases line up with TRBD1. The CDR3 sequence is 15 residues long. The V segment lost 6 bases and the J segment 0 bases; nucleotides outside the gene matches: 7. Looked up from germline, CDR1 is LNHDA and CDR2 is SQIVND (reference sequence). The CDR3 bases are TGTGCCAGTAGCGCTCGGACAGGCGCTAACTATGGCTACACCTTC. It is translated as CASSARTGANYGYTF.

This clone was observed a single time. CDR3 DNA sequence: TGTGCCAGCAGCTTAGAGTCTAGCGGGAGTATGAGCTCCTACAATGAGCAGTTCTTC. It is translated as CASSLESSGSMSSYNEQFF. The V gene is TRBV7-9, the J gene TRBJ2-1; 10 positions match TRBD2. From germline, CDR1 is SEHNR and CDR2 FQNEAQ (reference sequence). The CDR3 totals 19 residues. With V trimmed by 1 base and J by 0 bases, 9 bases remained unmatched.

V is TRBV5-1 and J is TRBJ2-1, with D maybe TRBD2 (6 bases). The germline CDR1 and CDR2 sequences are SGHRS and YFSETQ. V was trimmed by 4 bases and J by 4 bases, leaving 15 bases between them. The length of the CDR3 is 15 residues. The DNA of the CDR3 is TGCGCCAGCAGCCAGGTAGCGGCGCTATACAATGAGCAGTTCTTC. It translates to CASSQVAALYNEQFF.

With respect to this clone: This CDR3 fails to terminate in the conserved phenylalanine or tryptophan, so it likely reflects a read error. It is unclear where the CDR3 begins or ends on the DNA, so no DNA is shown, and the CDR3 is as TCRdb lists it. The chain couples TRBV6-5 to TRBJ1-2; TRBD1 is the table's D call, not checked against the DNA. The V gene's germline CDR1 is MNHEY and CDR2 SVGAGI. The CDR3 extends over 15 residues, inclusive of both ends. CDR3 sequence reads: CASSGSTRDRVSQEY.